The clone carrying this TCR beta chain was picked up a small number of times. This record belongs to a study of blood T cells in healthy people across ages. Total RNA was isolated from each sample in quantities of at least 5.5 micrograms. A second about 7 to 12 cycle PCR used barcoded and J-beta primers. A template-switch adaptor that had 12 random nucleotides put a tag on each cDNA molecule. Via MiXCR, TCRdb re-called the 5' RACE reads, giving one row per CDR3 protein. The sample yields 1.5 million to 2 million distinct CDR3 sequences, roughly two fifths seen once. V lost 5 bases and J 5 bases, leaving 15 bases between the germline ends. The length of the CDR3 is 14 residues.

The sample consisted of blood. This TCR derives from a human donor in good health. This chain connects TRBV12-3 or TRBV12-4 to TRBJ1-2, with a tentative D call TRBD1 (6 bases). CDR3: CASSGGRQPYGYTF. The CDR3 region has the DNA TGTGCCAGCAGTGGGGGCAGACAGCCTTATGGCTACACCTTC.